Shown below are 13 T cell receptor beta chains from a single sample sequenced in a study of T-cell memory formation after mild COVID-19 (dated by TCRdb to about 2021). The library was produced with 5' RACE. TCRdb lists the instrument as Illumina NovaSeq 6000. TCRdb reprocessed the public reads (quality trimming at Q25 with fastp, clone calling with MiXCR) and kept in-frame beta chains. Rows with a matching CDR3 protein are joined into one entry that keeps the most common DNA and genes. Present in this sample are around 340,000 distinct CDR3 sequences, around an eighth of which were seen just once. The ten largest clones represent about 20% of the sample. Material: PBMCs or a T cell subset sorted from them (not recorded which). The receptors come from a man between 18 and 29 years old who had mild COVID-19 (a few samples of this study predate the infection). The sample titles of this study are shuffled in the database, so cell type and time point are left out; the donor was told from shared clones.

This clonotype was counted a few times. One end of the junction fails to match germline, which may point to a read error. The chain employs TRBV12-3 or TRBV12-4 and TRBJ2-1; 8 bases fit TRBD2. CDR3 length: 13 amino acids. The CDR3 DNA sequence: TGTGCCAGCAGTAATAGCTCGGGAGGGTTGATCGCCTTC. Translation: CASSNSSGGLIAF.

In its sample, this clonotype was seen a few times. The chain employs TRBV12-3 or TRBV12-4 and TRBJ2-2; no clear D gene. The CDR3 extends over 14 amino acids. Between the trimmed V and J ends, which lost 2 bases and 4 bases, there was a span of 8 bases. CDR3 DNA: TGTGCCAGCAGTTTATCGTTGACCACCGGGGAGCTGTTTTTT. Its translation is CASSLSLTTGELFF.

The chain is built from TRBV6-5 and TRBJ1-1; no clear D. CDR3 length: 15 residues. V shed 0 bases and J shed 1 base, with 9 bases lying between them. Germline V gene data show CDR1 as MNHEY and CDR2 as SVGAGI. The CDR3 sequence: CASSYSGSSNTEAFF. The CDR3 nucleotides read TGTGCCAGCAGTTACTCGGGCAGTTCGAACACTGAAGCTTTCTTT.

This clonotype was seen only a few times. V gene TRBV12-3 or TRBV12-4 combines with J gene TRBJ2-7; D may be TRBD2 (5 bases). Deletions cut 3 bases from V and 0 bases from J, with 6 bases between. This CDR3 is 13 amino acids long. This CDR3 reads CASSFGVSYEQYF. In DNA, the CDR3 is TGTGCCAGCAGTTTCGGGGTCTCCTACGAGCAGTACTTC.

This clonotype has at least ten counts. V gene TRBV12-3 or TRBV12-4 combines with J gene TRBJ2-1; no clear D gene. V was trimmed by 2 bases and J by 0 bases, leaving 5 bases between them. CDR3 length: 14 residues. CDR3 in amino acids: CASSLRSSYNEQFF. CDR3 DNA sequence: TGTGCCAGCAGTTTACGTAGCTCCTACAATGAGCAGTTCTTC.

The rearrangement uses TRBV6-2 or TRBV6-3 and TRBJ1-6; D ambiguous. V lost 1 base, J lost 15 bases, and 19 bases lay in between. Germline loops: CDR1 MNHEY, CDR2 SVGEGT. The CDR3 loop spans 15 amino acids. CDR3 loop: CASSYLFRGSLGLHF. The CDR3 DNA reads TGTGCCAGCAGTTACTTGTTTCGCGGATCCCTCGGCCTCCACTTT.

This clonotype turned up a few times. This chain joins TRBV3-1 and TRBJ2-1; 13 nucleotides align to TRBD2. Germline CDR1 reads LGHDT; CDR2 reads YNNKEL (reference sequence). The V and J ends lost 4 bases and 1 base, in that order; junction bases with no gene match: 7. CDR3 length equals 18 residues. CDR3 sequence (DNA): TGTGCCAGCAGCCGCGGGACTAGCGGGGAGGGGTCCTACAATGAGCAGTTCTTC. Translating gives CASSRGTSGEGSYNEQFF.

This clonotype came up a few times. V gene TRBV12-3 or TRBV12-4 combines with J gene TRBJ2-5; 8 bases line up with TRBD1. The V and J ends lost 5 bases and 4 bases, in that order; junction bases with no gene match: 6. The CDR3 extends over 14 amino acids. CDR3 sequence reads: CASSPQTGVETQYF. CDR3 sequence (DNA): TGTGCCAGCAGTCCCCAGACAGGGGTAGAGACCCAGTACTTC.

This clonotype was seen a few times. The chain employs TRBV6-5 and TRBJ1-1, with D uncertain. This CDR3 is built from 15 residues. Between the trimmed V and J ends, which lost 0 bases and 1 base, there was a span of 9 bases. Germline V gene lookup returns CDR1 MNHEY and CDR2 SVGAGI. The CDR3 sequence: CASSYSRETNTEAFF. The DNA for the CDR3 is TGTGCCAGCAGTTACTCGAGGGAAACGAACACTGAAGCTTTCTTT.

This clonotype was seen a few times. J is TRBJ1-3 and V is TRBV6-2 or TRBV6-3; no clear D gene. CDR1 is MNHEY, CDR2 SVGEGT, per germline. The length of the CDR3 is 14 residues. Trimming took 7 bases from V and 0 from J, leaving 10 bases between them. CDR3 sequence reads: CASTPAGSGNTIYF. The CDR3, as DNA: TGTGCCAGCACACCCGCGGGCTCTGGAAACACCATATATTTT.

The table lists this clonotype with a few counts. The chain combines TRBV5-1 with TRBJ2-7, with D possibly matching TRBD1 (6 bases). Trimming cost V 6 bases and J 3 bases, with 13 bases left between them. CDR1 and CDR2 (germline): SGHRS, YFSETQ. The length of the CDR3 is 13 residues. The CDR3 sequence: CASKKDSYYEQYF. The CDR3 DNA sequence: TGCGCCAGCAAGAAGGACAGCTACTACGAGCAGTACTTC.

In its sample, this clonotype was seen a few times. The chain recombines TRBV28 with TRBJ1-1, with D perhaps TRBD1 (5 bases). The V and J ends lost 10 bases and 1 base respectively, with 16 bases between them. CDR3 length equals 14 residues. The germline gives CDR1 MDHEN, CDR2 SYDVKM. In DNA form, the CDR3 reads TGTGCCACCCACGTTTATGGGACGAACACTGAAGCTTTCTTT. It is translated as CATHVYGTNTEAFF. Full variable domain (missing parts from reference TRBV28 and TRBJ1-1): DVKVTQSSRYLVKRTGEKVFLECVQDMDHENMFWYRQDPGLGLRLIYFSYDVKMKEKGDIPEGYSVSREKKERFSLILESASTNQTSMYLCATHVYGTNTEAFFGQGTRLTVV.

The J gene is TRBJ2-3, the V gene TRBV12-3 or TRBV12-4; a weak D match, TRBD2 (5 bases). The CDR3 runs 14 residues. V was clipped by 10 bases and J by 6 bases, with 20 bases between them. CDR3: CATTADSDGDTQYF. In DNA, the CDR3 is TGTGCCACTACCGCGGACTCCGATGGGGATACGCAGTATTTT.